The 4 T cell receptor beta chains given below trace back to one sample, sequenced in a study of glioma-infiltrating T cells after dendritic cell vaccination. Assay used: immunoSEQ multiplex PCR; TCRdb lists only in-frame clones, some missing. The table includes 60,000 to 70,000 clones, 80% to 85% detected once. This sample comprised blood, obtained before dendritic cell vaccination. These receptors all come from a human donor with glioblastoma.

This clone came up a few times. The chain joins TRBV6-6 to TRBJ2-7; D possibly corresponds to TRBD2 (6 bases). Looked up from germline, CDR1 is MNHNY and CDR2 is SVGAGI (reference sequence). V was clipped by 0 bases and J by 5 bases, with 14 bases between them. The CDR3 loop spans 15 amino acids. CDR3 sequence: CASSYSSGGWDEQYF. As DNA, the CDR3 is TGTGCCAGCAGTTACTCGTCCGGGGGATGGGACGAGCAGTACTTC.

V is TRBV30 and J is TRBJ1-5; a weak D match, TRBD1 (5 bases). Trimming took off 4 bases at V and 4 bases at J, with 11 bases between the two ends. The CDR3 is 13 residues long. Germline V CDR1 and CDR2: GTSNPN, SVGIG (reference sequence). In DNA, the CDR3 is TGTGCCTGGAAGACGGGGGGGAATCAGCCCCAGCATTTT. Protein sequence: CAWKTGGNQPQHF.

This sequence joins TRBV7-2 and TRBJ2-7; tentatively, D is TRBD1 (6 bases). The CDR3 is made up of 15 amino acids. Trimming removed 4 bases from V and 2 bases from J, with 15 bases in between. Germline V CDR1 and CDR2: SGHTA, FQGNSA. The CDR3 region is CASSSRDMGTYEQYF. The CDR3 DNA follows: TGTGCCAGCAGCTCCCGGGACATGGGGACCTACGAGCAGTACTTC. Filled out from reference TRBV7-2 and TRBJ2-7, the complete variable domain reads GAGVSQSPSNKVTEKGKDVELRCDPISGHTALYWYRQSLGQGLEFLIYFQGNSAPDKSGLPSDRFSAERTGGSVSTLTIQRTQQEDSAVYLCASSSRDMGTYEQYFGPGTRLTVT.

This sequence joins TRBV5-4 and TRBJ1-2, with 9 bases identical to TRBD1. This CDR3 is built from 17 residues. The ends lost 0 bases at V and 4 bases at J; junction bases unmatched: 10. CDR1 and CDR2 (germline): SGHNT, YYREEE (reference sequence). The CDR3: CASSLANFGQGFYGYTF. Written as DNA, the CDR3 is TGTGCCAGCAGCTTGGCCAATTTCGGACAGGGGTTCTATGGCTACACCTTC. The full variable domain, with the rest looked up from reference TRBV5-4 and TRBJ1-2, is ETGVTQSPTHLIKTRGQQVTLRCSSQSGHNTVSWYQQALGQGPQFIFQYYREEENGRGNFPPRFSGLQFPNYSSELNVNALELDDSALYLCASSLANFGQGFYGYTFGSGTRLTVV.